These T cell receptor beta chains were read from a single sample in a study of cytomegalovirus exposure and HLA in healthy donors. The protocol was immunoSEQ multiplex PCR, while the TCRdb copy is restricted to in-frame clones and leaves out a portion. The repertoire includes about 170,000 clones, approximately 96% of them detected once, and about 0.89% sits in the top ten. The sample was PBMCs. The receptors were sampled from a young woman in good health and CMV-seronegative. Both conserved end residues are part of each CDR3. A D gene is named only where the DNA matches it firmly. Clone size is stated in some rows and not others, as once, few, many or a class when expanded.

j_gene | d_gene | abundance | v_gene | CDR3nt | CDR3aa
TRBJ1-2 | NA | NA | TRBV6-5 | TGTGCCAGCAGTTACTCGTCCGGGTCCTACACCTTC | CASSYSSGSYTF
TRBJ1-4 | NA | NA | TRBV2 | TGTGCCAGTACAACAGGGCTTGCACAAAGGGGTAATGAAAAACTGTTTTTT | CASTTGLAQRGNEKLFF
TRBJ1-2 | NA | once | TRBV9 | TGTGCCAGCAGCGTAGCTGGACAGACCTATGGCTACACCTTC | CASSVAGQTYGYTF
TRBJ2-5 | TRBD2 | NA | TRBV25-1 | TGTGCCAGCAGTTCTTTACTAGCGGGTAGACAAGAGACCCAGTACTTC | CASSSLLAGRQETQYF
TRBJ2-3 | TRBD2 | NA | TRBV19 | TGTGCCAGTAGTATAAGCGGGGGCGAAACAGATACGCAGTATTTT | CASSISGGETDTQYF
TRBJ2-1 | NA | NA | TRBV7-6 | TGTGCCAGCAGCTTGCCCGGAAAGGGGAATGAGCAGTTCTTC | CASSLPGKGNEQFF
TRBJ1-6 | NA | NA | TRBV7-9 | TGTGCCAGCAGCTTCCTGCAGAATAATTCACCCCTCCACTTT | CASSFLQNNSPLHF
TRBJ1-5 | TRBD1 | NA | TRBV7-9 | TGTGCCAGCAGCCCAGGGGGAGGTCCCCAGCATTTT | CASSPGGGPQHF
TRBJ1-5 | NA | NA | TRBV7-9 | TGTGCCAGCAGCCAGGGAGGGGAGGACCAGCCCCAGCATTTT | CASSQGGEDQPQHF
TRBJ2-3 | TRBD2 | NA | TRBV7-2 | TGTGCCAGCAGCAATTCCGGGACTAGCGGGGCCACAGATACGCAGTATTTT | CASSNSGTSGATDTQYF
TRBJ1-3 | NA | NA | TRBV6-1 | TGTGCCAGCTTTTCAGTGGGCGTCTCTGGAAACACCATATATTTT | CASFSVGVSGNTIYF
TRBJ2-7 | TRBD2 | NA | TRBV4-2 | TGTGCCAGCAGCCCCGGAGTAGCGGGTCCCTACGAGCAGTACTTC | CASSPGVAGPYEQYF
TRBJ2-7 | TRBD1 | NA | TRBV10-3 | TGTGCCATCAGGAGGGACAGAGGGCCGGGAGAGCAGTACTTC | CAIRRDRGPGEQYF
TRBJ2-3 | NA | NA | TRBV10-3 | TGTGCCACTGGGGGGTCCAGCACAGATACGCAGTATTTT | CATGGSSTDTQYF
TRBJ1-5 | NA | NA | TRBV6-4 | TGTGCCAAACCGGTCTTAACCCAGCATTTT | CAKPVLTQHF
TRBJ1-1 | NA | NA | TRBV29-1 | TGCAGCGTTGGATGGGCAGAGACAGCTAAGAACACTGAAGCTTTCTTT | CSVGWAETAKNTEAFF
TRBJ1-4 | TRBD1 | NA | TRBV6-5 | TGTGCCAGCAGTTTGACAGGGGGACGGACTAATGAAAAACTGTTTTTT | CASSLTGGRTNEKLFF
TRBJ2-5 | TRBD1 | NA | TRBV6-4 | TGTGCCAGCGGTACAGGGGATCAGGAGACCCAGTACTTC | CASGTGDQETQYF
TRBJ2-7 | NA | NA | TRBV29-1 | TGCAGCGTTGAATTAACGGGGTCAGGTGACGAGCAGTACTTC | CSVELTGSGDEQYF
TRBJ2-1 | TRBD1 | NA | TRBV7-2 | TGTGCCAGCAGGAAACCGGGACAGGGATACAATGAGCAGTTCTTC | CASRKPGQGYNEQFF
TRBJ2-2 | NA | NA | TRBV19 | TGTGCCAGTAGTATGGGGGACACAGACTCCGGGGAGCTGTTTTTT | CASSMGDTDSGELFF
TRBJ1-5 | NA | NA | TRBV19 | TGTGCCAGTAGTATACTGGCGGGGAATCAGCCCCAGCATTTT | CASSILAGNQPQHF
TRBJ1-2 | TRBD1 | NA | TRBV5-6 | TGTGCCAGCTCCTACTACGGCACAGGGGGCCATGGCTACACCTTC | CASSYYGTGGHGYTF
TRBJ1-4 | TRBD1 | NA | TRBV5-1 | TGCGCCAGCAGCTTCGGGGACAGAGATAGGGTAAAACTGTTTTTT | CASSFGDRDRVKLFF
TRBJ2-3 | TRBD2 | NA | TRBV18 | TGTGCCAGCTCACCACTGCTAGCGGGGGGCGCAGATACGCAGTATTTT | CASSPLLAGGADTQYF
TRBJ2-6 | NA | NA | TRBV4-2 | TGTGCCAGCAGCCAGATCAGAGGCTCTGGGGCCAACGTCCTGACTTTC | CASSQIRGSGANVLTF
TRBJ2-3 | NA | NA | TRBV5-1 | TGCGCCAGCAGCTTCCCGGGGAGCACAGATACGCAGTATTTT | CASSFPGSTDTQYF
TRBJ1-1 | NA | few | TRBV6-5 | TGTGCCAGCAGTTACTCGGTGGAGGGCAGCACTGAAGCTTTCTTT | CASSYSVEGSTEAFF
TRBJ2-3 | NA | NA | TRBV11-2 | TGTGCCAGCAGCCTCTACGATACGCAGTATTTT | CASSLYDTQYF
TRBJ1-1 | NA | few | TRBV6-5 | TGTGCCAGCAGTCCTGGAACTCCGGGCACTGAAGCTTTCTTT | CASSPGTPGTEAFF
TRBJ2-3 | NA | NA | TRBV5-1 | TGCGCCAGCAGCTTGTTAACACCTGGCGATACGCAGTATTTT | CASSLLTPGDTQYF
TRBJ2-7 | TRBD1 | NA | TRBV6-5 | TGTGCCAGCAGTTCCAGGGGGACCCTACCCTACGAGCAGTACTTC | CASSSRGTLPYEQYF
TRBJ2-7 | TRBD1 | NA | TRBV5-1 | TGCGCCAGCAGCTCTAAGGGACAGGGCATGGTAGAGCAGTACTTC | CASSSKGQGMVEQYF
TRBJ1-2 | NA | NA | TRBV27 | TGTGCCAGCAGGTCTGGACAGACACTCTATGGCTACACCTTC | CASRSGQTLYGYTF
TRBJ2-7 | TRBD2 | NA | TRBV6-5 | TGTGCCAGCCGCGTCGGGGGGAACGGCGAGCAGTACTTC | CASRVGGNGEQYF
TRBJ1-4 | NA | NA | TRBV6-1 | TGTGCCAGCGGGGGGGGAGCTAATGAAAAACTGTTTTTT | CASGGGANEKLFF
TRBJ1-2 | NA | NA | TRBV12-5 | TGTGCTAGTGGTTTGGACTCTCTGAGAGGGATACATGGCTACACCTTC | CASGLDSLRGIHGYTF
TRBJ2-2 | NA | NA | TRBV7-9 | TGTGCCAGCAGCTCCCAGGGGTTTAACACCGGGGAGCTGTTTTTT | CASSSQGFNTGELFF
TRBJ1-1 | TRBD1 | NA | TRBV4-1 | TGCGCCAGCAGCTTAACAGGGGACACTGAAGCTTTCTTT | CASSLTGDTEAFF
TRBJ2-1 | NA | NA | TRBV5-6 | TGTGCCAGCAGCTTGGACAGTTACAATGAGCAGTTCTTC | CASSLDSYNEQFF
TRBJ2-7 | TRBD2 | NA | TRBV11-3 | TGTGCCAGCAGCTTCCAGGGAGGGACGCAGTACTTC | CASSFQGGTQYF
TRBJ2-3 | TRBD2 | NA | TRBV9 | TGTGCCAGCAGCGTCGGGGGGAAAACAGATACGCAGTATTTT | CASSVGGKTDTQYF
TRBJ2-2 | NA | NA | TRBV7-7 | TGTGCTAGCAGCCGACAGGGAGGTGGGGAGCTGTTTTTT | CASSRQGGGELFF
TRBJ2-5 | TRBD2 | once | TRBV6-5 | TGTGCCAGCAGGCAGACTAGCGGGGCCCAAGAGACCCAGTACTTC | CASRQTSGAQETQYF
TRBJ2-7 | NA | NA | TRBV18 | TGTGCCAGCTCACCAACGGGAGTTGGGGTCTACGAGCAGTACTTC | CASSPTGVGVYEQYF
TRBJ2-7 | TRBD1 | NA | TRBV4-3 | TGCGCCAGCAGCCAAGATCGGGGGACAGGGGCCTACGAGCAGTACTTC | CASSQDRGTGAYEQYF
TRBJ1-6 | TRBD1 | NA | TRBV5-4 | TGTGCCAGCAGCTTTTTGGACAGGGGGGTTTCACCCCTCCACTTT | CASSFLDRGVSPLHF
TRBJ1-2 | TRBD1 | NA | TRBV5-1 | TGCGCCAGCAGCTTGGGTCCGGGACAGGACTATGGCTACACCTTC | CASSLGPGQDYGYTF
TRBJ2-3 | TRBD2 | NA | TRBV7-9 | TGTGCCAGCAGCAATCGACTAGCGGGGAACACAGATACGCAGTATTTT | CASSNRLAGNTDTQYF
TRBJ2-2 | TRBD1 | NA | TRBV15 | TGTGCCACCAGCAGAGATTTGGACAGGGTGGGCACCGGGGAGCTGTTTTTT | CATSRDLDRVGTGELFF
TRBJ1-6 | NA | NA | TRBV27 | TGTGCCAGCAGTCGGGGGGGGCCCTATAATTCACCCCTCCACTTT | CASSRGGPYNSPLHF
TRBJ1-1 | NA | NA | TRBV19 | TGTGCCAGTAGCCATCGGACAGTTACTGAAGCTTTCTTT | CASSHRTVTEAFF
TRBJ2-2 | NA | NA | TRBV7-3 | TGTGCCAGCTACAAAGACGGGGAGCTGTTTTTT | CASYKDGELFF
TRBJ2-3 | TRBD2 | NA | TRBV9 | TGTGCCAGCTCACCTGGGGGGACTAACACAGATACGCAGTATTTT | CASSPGGTNTDTQYF
TRBJ2-1 | NA | NA | TRBV27 | TGTGCCAGCAGTTTATCCCGCGGGGGCCCCTACAATGAGCAGTTCTTC | CASSLSRGGPYNEQFF